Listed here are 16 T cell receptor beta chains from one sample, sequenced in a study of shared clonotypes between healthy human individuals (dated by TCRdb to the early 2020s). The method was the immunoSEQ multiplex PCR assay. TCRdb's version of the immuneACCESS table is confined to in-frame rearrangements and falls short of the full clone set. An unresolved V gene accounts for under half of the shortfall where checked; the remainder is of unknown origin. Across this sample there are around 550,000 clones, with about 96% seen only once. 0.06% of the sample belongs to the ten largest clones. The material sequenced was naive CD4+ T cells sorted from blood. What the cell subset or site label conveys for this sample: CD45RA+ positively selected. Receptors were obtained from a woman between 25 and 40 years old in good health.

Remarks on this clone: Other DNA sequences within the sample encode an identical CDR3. CDR3 in DNA: TGTGCCAGCAGTCCTGGACAGGGGAACACTGAAGCTTTCTTT. Its translation: CASSPGQGNTEAFF. The J gene is TRBJ1-1, the V gene TRBV28, with 8 bases that match TRBD1. The CDR3 is 14 amino acids. Germline assignment: CDR1 MDHEN and CDR2 SYDVKM. Trimming took 5 bases from V and 1 from J; bases not matched to a gene: 3.

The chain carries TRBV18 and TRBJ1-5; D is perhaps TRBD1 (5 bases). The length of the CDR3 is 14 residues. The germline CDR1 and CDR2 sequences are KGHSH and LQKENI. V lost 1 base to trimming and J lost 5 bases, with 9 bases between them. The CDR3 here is CASSPRGGDQPQHF. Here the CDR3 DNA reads TGTGCCAGCTCACCACGGGGGGGGGATCAGCCCCAGCATTTT. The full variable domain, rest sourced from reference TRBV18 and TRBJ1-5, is NAGVMQNPRHLVRRRGQEARLRCSPMKGHSHVYWYRQLPEEGLKFMVYLQKENIIDESGMPKERFSAEFPKEGPSILRIQQVVRGDSAAYFCASSPRGGDQPQHFGDGTRLSIL.

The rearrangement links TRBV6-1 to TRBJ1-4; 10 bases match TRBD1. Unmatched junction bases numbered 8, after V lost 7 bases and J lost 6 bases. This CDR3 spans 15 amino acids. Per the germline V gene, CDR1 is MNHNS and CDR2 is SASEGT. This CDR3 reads CASNTVGTGDEKLFF. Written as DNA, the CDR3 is TGTGCCAGCAATACAGTCGGGACAGGGGATGAAAAACTGTTTTTT.

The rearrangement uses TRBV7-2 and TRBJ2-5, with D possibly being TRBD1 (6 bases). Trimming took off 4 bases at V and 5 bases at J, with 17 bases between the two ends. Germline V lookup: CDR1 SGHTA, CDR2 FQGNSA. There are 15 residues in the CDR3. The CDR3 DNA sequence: TGTGCCAGCAGCTACTCATTAACAGGGATGGAGACCCAGTACTTC. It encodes CASSYSLTGMETQYF.

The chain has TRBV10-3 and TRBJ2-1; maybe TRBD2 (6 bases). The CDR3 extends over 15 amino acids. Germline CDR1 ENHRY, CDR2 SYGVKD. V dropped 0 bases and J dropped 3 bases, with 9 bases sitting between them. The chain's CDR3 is CAISESVADYNEQFF. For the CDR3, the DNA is TGTGCCATCAGTGAGTCAGTAGCGGACTACAATGAGCAGTTCTTC.

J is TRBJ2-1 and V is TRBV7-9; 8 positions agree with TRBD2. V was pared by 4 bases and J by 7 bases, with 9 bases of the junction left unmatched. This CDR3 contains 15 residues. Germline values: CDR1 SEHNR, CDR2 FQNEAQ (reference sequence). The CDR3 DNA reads TGTGCCAGCAGCTCCAATCTGGGACTAGGGAATGAGCAGTTCTTC. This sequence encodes CASSSNLGLGNEQFF.

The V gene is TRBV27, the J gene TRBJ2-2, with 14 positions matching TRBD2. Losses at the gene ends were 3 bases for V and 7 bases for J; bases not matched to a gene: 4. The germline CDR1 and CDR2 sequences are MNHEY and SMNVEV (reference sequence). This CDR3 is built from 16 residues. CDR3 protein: CASSLRGTSGSGELFF. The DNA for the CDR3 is TGTGCCAGCAGTTTGAGGGGGACTAGCGGGAGCGGGGAGCTGTTTTTT.

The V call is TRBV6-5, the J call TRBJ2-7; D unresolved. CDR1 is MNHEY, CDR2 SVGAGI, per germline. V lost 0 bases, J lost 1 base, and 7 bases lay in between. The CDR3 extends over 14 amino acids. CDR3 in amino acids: CASSYSPRSYEQYF. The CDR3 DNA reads TGTGCCAGCAGTTACTCGCCTAGATCCTACGAGCAGTACTTC.

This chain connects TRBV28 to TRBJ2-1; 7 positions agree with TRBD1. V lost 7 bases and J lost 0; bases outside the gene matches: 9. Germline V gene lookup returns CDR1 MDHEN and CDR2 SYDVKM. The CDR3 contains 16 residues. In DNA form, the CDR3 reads TGTGCCAGCAAAGGTCTCCGGGACAGCTCCTACAATGAGCAGTTCTTC. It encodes CASKGLRDSSYNEQFF.

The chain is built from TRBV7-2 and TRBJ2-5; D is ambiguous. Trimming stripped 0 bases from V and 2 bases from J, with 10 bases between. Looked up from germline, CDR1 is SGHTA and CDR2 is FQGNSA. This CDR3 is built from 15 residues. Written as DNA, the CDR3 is TGTGCCAGCAGCTTAGCTCGGGCAGCACAAGAGACCCAGTACTTC. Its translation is CASSLARAAQETQYF.

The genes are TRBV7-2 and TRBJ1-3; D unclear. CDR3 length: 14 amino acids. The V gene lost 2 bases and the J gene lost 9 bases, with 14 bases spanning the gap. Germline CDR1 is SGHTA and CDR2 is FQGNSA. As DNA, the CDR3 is TGTGCCAGCAGCTTAAACTCCGGCGGTCCCACCATATATTTT. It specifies CASSLNSGGPTIYF.

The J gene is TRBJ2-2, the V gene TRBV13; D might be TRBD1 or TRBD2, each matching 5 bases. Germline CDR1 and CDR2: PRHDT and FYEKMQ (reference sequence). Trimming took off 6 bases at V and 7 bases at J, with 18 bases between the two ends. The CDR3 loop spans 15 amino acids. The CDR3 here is CASRAGTHWGGELFF. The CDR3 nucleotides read TGTGCCAGCAGGGCCGGGACCCATTGGGGCGGGGAGCTGTTTTTT.

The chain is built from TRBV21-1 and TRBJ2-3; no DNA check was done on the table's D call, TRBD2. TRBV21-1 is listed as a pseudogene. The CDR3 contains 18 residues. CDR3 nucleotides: TGTGCCAGCAGCAAAGAGGTACTAGCGGGAGATTGGACAGATACGCAGTATTTT. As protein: CASSKEVLAGDWTDTQYF.

The CDR3 reads CSASIYGQGFF. Here the CDR3 DNA reads TGCAGTGCTAGTATTTATGGTCAGGGTTTCTTT. The chain is built from TRBV20-1 and TRBJ1-1, with D maybe TRBD1 (5 bases). Between the trimmed V and J ends, which lost 3 bases and 13 bases, there was a span of 15 bases. The CDR3 has 11 residues. Germline V gene data show CDR1 as DFQATT and CDR2 as SNEGSKA (reference sequence).

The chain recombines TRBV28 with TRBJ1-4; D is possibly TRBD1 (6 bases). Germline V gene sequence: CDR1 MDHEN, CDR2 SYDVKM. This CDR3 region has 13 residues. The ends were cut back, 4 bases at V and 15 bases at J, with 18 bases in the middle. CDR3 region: CASSSNRQAWMFF. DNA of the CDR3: TGTGCCAGCAGTTCTAACCGACAGGCTTGGATGTTTTTT.

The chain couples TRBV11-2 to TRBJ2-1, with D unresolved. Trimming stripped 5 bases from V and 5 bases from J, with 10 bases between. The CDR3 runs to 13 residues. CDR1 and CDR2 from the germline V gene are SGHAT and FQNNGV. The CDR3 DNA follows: TGTGCCAGCAGCGTCAGACTTAACAATGAGCAGTTCTTC. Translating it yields CASSVRLNNEQFF.